This T cell receptor beta chain came from a study of T cell repertoires in cytomegalovirus infection. Study as a whole: HLA-B-restricted CMV epitopes that are well studied were used alongside recently identified HLA-C-restricted ones. Public TCR beta signature analysis indicated the presence of both CMV infection and matching HLA type.

With 1 base clipped from V and 7 bases from J, the junction kept 10 bases outside the gene matches. The CDR3 spans 17 residues. CDR1 and CDR2 (germline): SGDLS, YYNGEE. Study-wide results and caveats: Carriage of CMV together with the relevant HLA was identifiable through cumulative public TCR beta family frequency. There were HLA-C-restricted CMV-specific TCR beta clonotypes dominating the ex vivo response.

Regarding this clonotype: What it recognizes is unknown.

TCRdb ran MiXCR on the reads and lists one entry per CDR3 protein. The repertoire holds roughly 920,000 distinct CDR3 sequences, around 32% seen once, with about an eighth in the top ten. This TCR derives from a human donor in good health (CMV status not recorded). Some clones in this sample may be carry-over from other donors' samples. V usage is TRBV9 and J usage is TRBJ2-1; 11 bases are a match to TRBD2. The sample consisted of cultured CD8+ T cells from PBMCs, taken from culture after CMV antigen stimulation. The CDR3 DNA sequence: TGTGCCAGCAGCGTACTTAGCGGGGGGGGACTGAGGAATGAGCAGTTCTTC. Translation gives CASSVLSGGGLRNEQFF.